This T cell receptor (beta chain) is drawn from a study of shared clonotypes between healthy human individuals. In the naive CD8 group, cells lacked CD45RO and were positively selected for CCR7, so terminally differentiated effector memory CD45RA+ cells were left out. Using about 190 ng DNA, tens of thousands of T cell genomes, the sorted-subset replicate PCRs were run. The method was immunoSEQ multiplex PCR; TCRdb's version includes in-frame clones alone and lacks a portion of them. The repertoire consists of some 2.1 million clones, with over 85% occurring once and the leading ten covering 0.85% to 1.3%. Trimming removed 3 bases at V and 2 bases at J, with 14 bases between. The germline CDR1 and CDR2 sequences are MGHRA and YSYEKL. CDR3 length: 15 residues.

The origin of this receptor is a man aged 18 to 30 in good health. The V and J genes are TRBV4-1 and TRBJ2-7; D unresolved. Sequenced sample: naive CD8+ T cells sorted from blood. CDR3 nucleotides: TGCGCCAGCAGCCATTTGGGATCCGACCCCTACGAGCAGTACTTC. This encodes CASSHLGSDPYEQYF.